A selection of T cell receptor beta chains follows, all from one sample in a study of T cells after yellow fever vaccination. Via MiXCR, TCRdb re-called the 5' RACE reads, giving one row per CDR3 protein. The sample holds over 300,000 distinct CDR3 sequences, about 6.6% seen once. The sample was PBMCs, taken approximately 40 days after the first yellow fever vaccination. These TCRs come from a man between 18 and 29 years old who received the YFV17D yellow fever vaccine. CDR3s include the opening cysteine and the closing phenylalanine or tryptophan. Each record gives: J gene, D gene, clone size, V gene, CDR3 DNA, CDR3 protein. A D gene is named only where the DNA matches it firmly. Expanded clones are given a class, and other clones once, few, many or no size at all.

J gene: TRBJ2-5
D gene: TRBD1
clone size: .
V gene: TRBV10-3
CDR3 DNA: TGTGCCATCAGTGAAAAAGGGCAGGGGGTGAAGACCCAGTACTTC
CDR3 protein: CAISEKGQGVKTQYF

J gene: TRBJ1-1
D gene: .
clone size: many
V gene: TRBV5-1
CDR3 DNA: TGCGCCAGCAGCTTCCCAGGCCCCGGTGAAGCTTTCTTT
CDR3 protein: CASSFPGPGEAFF

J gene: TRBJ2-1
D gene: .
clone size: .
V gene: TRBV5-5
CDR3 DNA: TGTGCCAGCAACATTACAGGAGATACCTACAATGAGCAGTTCTTC
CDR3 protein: CASNITGDTYNEQFF

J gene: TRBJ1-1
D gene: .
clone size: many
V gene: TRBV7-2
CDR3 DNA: TGTGCCAGCAGCACCCAGGCGAACACTGAAGCTTTCTTT
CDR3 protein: CASSTQANTEAFF

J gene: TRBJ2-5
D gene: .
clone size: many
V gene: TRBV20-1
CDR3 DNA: TGCAGTGCTAGAGATAAGGACTCCGACTTATGGGCCCAGTACTTC
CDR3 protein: CSARDKDSDLWAQYF

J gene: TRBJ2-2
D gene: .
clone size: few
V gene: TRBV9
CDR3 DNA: TGTGCCAGCAGTAGAAGCGGTTACACCGGGGAGCTGTTTTTT
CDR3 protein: CASSRSGYTGELFF

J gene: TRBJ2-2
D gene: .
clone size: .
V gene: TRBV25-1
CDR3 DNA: TGTGCCAGCAGTGAATCTCACGGGGAGCTGTTTTTT
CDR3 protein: CASSESHGELFF

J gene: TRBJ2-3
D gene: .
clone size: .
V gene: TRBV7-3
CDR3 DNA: TGTGCCAGCAGCCCCTCCAACACGGGGGCAGATACGCAGTATTTT
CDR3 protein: CASSPSNTGADTQYF

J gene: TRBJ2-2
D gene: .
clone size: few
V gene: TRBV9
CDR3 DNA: TGTGCCAGCAGCGTAGGTCTGGGGGGGCACGTCGGGGAGCTGTTTTTT
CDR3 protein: CASSVGLGGHVGELFF

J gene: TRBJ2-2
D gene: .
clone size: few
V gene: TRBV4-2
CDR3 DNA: TGTGCCAGCAGCCAGCGCCCTGGTGGATCCACCGGGGAGCTGTTTTTT
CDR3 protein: CASSQRPGGSTGELFF

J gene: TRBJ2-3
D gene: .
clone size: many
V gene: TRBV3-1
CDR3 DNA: TGTGCCAGCAGCCGTGGGGGGCCCGGAGGGACGCAGTATTTT
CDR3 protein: CASSRGGPGGTQYF

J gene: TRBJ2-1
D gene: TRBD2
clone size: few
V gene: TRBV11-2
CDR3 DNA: TGTGCCAGCAGGGCGGGGGACCTCAATGAGCAGTTCTTC
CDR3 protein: CASRAGDLNEQFF

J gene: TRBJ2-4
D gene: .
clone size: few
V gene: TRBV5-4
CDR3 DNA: TGTGCCAGCAGCTTGTCCGGCGGGCTAGCCAAAAACATTCAGTACTTC
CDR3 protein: CASSLSGGLAKNIQYF

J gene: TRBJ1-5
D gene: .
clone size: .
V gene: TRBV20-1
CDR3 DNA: TGCAGTGCTCCTCCGGGGCCGAGACAGCCCCAGCATTTT
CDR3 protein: CSAPPGPRQPQHF

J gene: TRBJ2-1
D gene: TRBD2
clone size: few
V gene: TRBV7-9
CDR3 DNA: TGTGCCAGCAGCTTACCCTCTAGCGGGGGGGACAATGAGCAGTTCTTC
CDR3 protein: CASSLPSSGGDNEQFF

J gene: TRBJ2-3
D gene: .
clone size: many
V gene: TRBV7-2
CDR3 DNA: TGTGCCAGCAGCGAAGCGAGCCCCGGGGGCACAGATACGCAGTATTTT
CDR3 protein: CASSEASPGGTDTQYF

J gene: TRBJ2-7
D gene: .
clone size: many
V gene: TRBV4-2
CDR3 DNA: TGTGCCAGCAGCCAGGGCCCCTACGAGCAGTACTTC
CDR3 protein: CASSQGPYEQYF

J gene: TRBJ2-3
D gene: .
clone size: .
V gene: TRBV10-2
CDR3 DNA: TGCGCCAGCAGTGAGCTGACAGATACGCAGTATTTT
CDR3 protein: CASSELTDTQYF

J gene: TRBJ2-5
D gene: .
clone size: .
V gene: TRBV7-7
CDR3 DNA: TGTGCTAGCAGCTTAAGGGGGTACCAAGAGACCCAGTACTTC
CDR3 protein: CASSLRGYQETQYF

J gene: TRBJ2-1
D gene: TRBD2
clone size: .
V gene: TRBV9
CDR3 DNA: TGTGCCAGCAGCTACAGCGGGATCTACAATGAGCAGTTCTTC
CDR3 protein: CASSYSGIYNEQFF

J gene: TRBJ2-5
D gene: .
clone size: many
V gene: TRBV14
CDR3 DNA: TGTGCCAGCAGCCTAAGGATCGGAGCGGCCGCTTTCTTC
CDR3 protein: CASSLRIGAAAFF

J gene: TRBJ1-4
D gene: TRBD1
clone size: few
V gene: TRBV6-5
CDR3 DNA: TGTGCCAGCAGCTACACAGGGGGGACTAATGAAAAACTGTTTTTT
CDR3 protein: CASSYTGGTNEKLFF